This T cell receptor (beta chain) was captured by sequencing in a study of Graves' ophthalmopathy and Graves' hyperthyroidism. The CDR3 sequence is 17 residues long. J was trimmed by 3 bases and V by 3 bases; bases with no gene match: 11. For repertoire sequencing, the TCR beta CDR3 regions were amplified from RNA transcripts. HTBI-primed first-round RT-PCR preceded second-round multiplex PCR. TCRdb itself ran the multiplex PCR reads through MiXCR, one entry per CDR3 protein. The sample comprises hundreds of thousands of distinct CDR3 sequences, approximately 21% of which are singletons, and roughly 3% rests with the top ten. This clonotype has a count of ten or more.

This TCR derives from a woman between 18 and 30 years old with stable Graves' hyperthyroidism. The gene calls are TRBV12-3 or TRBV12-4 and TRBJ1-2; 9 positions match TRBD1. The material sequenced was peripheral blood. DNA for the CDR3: TGTGCCAGCAGTTTTCTGTCGGGGACAGGGTGGCACTATGGCTACACCTTC. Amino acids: CASSFLSGTGWHYGYTF.